Following are 13 T cell receptor beta chains from one sample sequenced in a study of blood T cell repertoires in COVID-19. Only in-frame clones appear in the TCRdb table, and some are missing; sequencing was by immunoSEQ multiplex PCR. Here the sample spans some 45,000 clones, over 75% being singletons. The specimen was peripheral blood. The origin of the receptors is a woman aged 55-69 years with acute or convalescent COVID-19.

In its sample, this clone was seen once. The rearrangement uses TRBV12-5 and TRBJ1-2; D is undetermined. V dropped 2 bases and J dropped 7 bases, with 11 bases sitting between them. This CDR3 spans 13 amino acids. Germline CDR1 is LGHNT and CDR2 is FRNRAP. In nucleotides, the CDR3 is TGTGCTAGTGGTTTGAGTATTTCCGGTGGCTACACCTTC. It is translated as CASGLSISGGYTF.

This clone was seen a single time. The rearrangement links TRBV27 to TRBJ1-4; D remains unclear. This CDR3 comprises 15 residues. Deletions cut 6 bases from V and 0 bases from J, with 11 bases between. Germline CDR1 reads MNHEY; CDR2 reads SMNVEV (reference sequence). The CDR3 is CASRDSEATNEKLFF. The CDR3 DNA reads TGTGCCAGCAGAGACTCGGAGGCAACTAATGAAAAACTGTTTTTT. Based on the CDR3 plus reference TRBV27 and TRBJ1-4, the full variable domain is EAQVTQNPRYLITVTGKKLTVTCSQNMNHEYMSWYRQDPGLGLRQIYYSMNVEVTDKGDVPEGYKVSRKEKRNFPLILESPSPNQTSLYFCASRDSEATNEKLFFGSGTQLSVL.

The rearrangement uses TRBV7-3 and TRBJ2-1, with D tentatively TRBD2 (6 bases). This CDR3 is 13 amino acids long. Looked up from germline, CDR1 is SGHTA and CDR2 is FQGTGA. V was cut by 2 bases and J by 12 bases, with 14 bases left in between. CDR3 DNA sequence: TGTGCCAGCAGCTTACTTGCCGGGGACTGGCAGTTCTTC. It encodes CASSLLAGDWQFF.

J is TRBJ1-5 and V is TRBV5-1, with 7 bases aligning to TRBD1. J gave up 7 bases and V 0 bases, and 7 bases lay outside the gene matches. The CDR3 extends over 15 amino acids. CDR1 SGHRS and CDR2 YFSETQ come from the germline V gene. The CDR3 loop reads CASSLEGASRQPQHF. The DNA for the CDR3 is TGCGCCAGCAGCTTGGAGGGGGCTTCACGGCAGCCCCAGCATTTT.

The V and J genes are TRBV14 and TRBJ2-7; D ambiguous. The ends were cut back, 1 base at V and 5 bases at J, with 12 bases in the middle. Germline CDR1 reads SGHDN; CDR2 reads FVKESK. This CDR3 comprises 14 residues. DNA of the CDR3: TGTGCCAGCAGCCAAGGTAAACTAACCCACGAGCAGTACTTC. Translation: CASSQGKLTHEQYF.

The chain combines TRBV4-1 with TRBJ2-5; 8 nucleotides line up with TRBD2. Germline values: CDR1 MGHRA, CDR2 YSYEKL. The CDR3 totals 18 residues. V trimming: 3 bases; J trimming: 7 bases; junction bases outside the gene matches: 19. CDR3 in amino acids: CASSQKSEFGREGSTQYF. Written as DNA, the CDR3 is TGCGCCAGCAGCCAGAAATCCGAATTCGGACGGGAGGGATCGACCCAGTACTTC.

This sequence joins TRBV6-5 and TRBJ2-7; TRBD2 aligns across 8 bases. The CDR3 is 14 residues long. V shed 5 bases and J 6 bases; nucleotides not matched to a gene: 9. The V gene's germline CDR1 is MNHEY and CDR2 SVGAGI. Written as DNA, the CDR3 is TGTGCCAGCAGTACCGGGACTAGTTTCCTCGAGCAGTACTTC. Protein product: CASSTGTSFLEQYF.

The chain combines TRBV3-1 (or the pseudogene TRBV3-2) with TRBJ1-6, with 9 bases aligning to TRBD1. CDR3 length: 14 amino acids. With V trimmed by 6 bases and J by 6 bases, 3 bases remained unmatched. Germline assignment: CDR1 LGHDT and CDR2 YNNKEL (reference sequence). The CDR3 loop reads CASRGGQGNSPLHF. CDR3 nucleotide sequence: TGTGCCAGCAGAGGGGGACAGGGTAATTCACCCCTCCACTTT.

This clone was observed a single time. The chain combines TRBV12-2 with TRBJ2-2; whether TRBD2, the table's D call, matches the DNA was not checked. TRBV12-2 is classified as a pseudogene. This CDR3 region has 14 residues. CDR3 sequence reads: CASRKTGFTGELFF. The CDR3 DNA reads as TGTGCAAGTCGGAAGACTGGCTTCACCGGGGAGCTGTTTTTT.

The rearrangement joins TRBV4-3 to TRBJ1-2; 9 bases align to TRBD1. V was clipped by 0 bases and J by 2 bases; unmatched bases: 7. Germline V gene lookup returns CDR1 LGHNA and CDR2 YSLEER. The CDR3 extends over 17 amino acids. The CDR3 sequence is CASSQDLGDRANYGYTF. The DNA for the CDR3 is TGCGCCAGCAGCCAAGATTTGGGGGACAGGGCCAACTATGGCTACACCTTC.

The chain couples TRBV30 to TRBJ2-1, with 8 bases fitting TRBD2. Germline assignment: CDR1 GTSNPN and CDR2 SVGIG (reference sequence). V lost 7 bases and J lost 6; bases outside the gene matches: 14. The CDR3 is 15 amino acids. The DNA of the CDR3 is TGTGCCTCGCAACAAGGGCGGGGGGCTTCCAATGAGCAGTTCTTC. Encoded protein: CASQQGRGASNEQFF. Combining the CDR3 with reference TRBV30 and TRBJ2-1 gives the whole variable domain SQTIHQWPATLVQPVGSPLSLECTVEGTSNPNLYWYRQAAGRGLQLLFYSVGIGQISSEVPQNLSASRPQDRQFILSSKKLLLSDSGFYLCASQQGRGASNEQFFGPGTRLTVL.

This clone was counted between two and nine times. The V and J genes are TRBV19 and TRBJ2-7, with 12 bases that match TRBD1. V shed 5 bases, J shed 6 bases, and the junction held 8 bases outside the gene matches. CDR1 is LNHDA, CDR2 SQIVND, per germline (reference sequence). There are 15 residues in the CDR3. The CDR3 DNA follows: TGTGCCAGTAGTGTCGGGACAGGGGGCTCTATCGAGCAGTACTTC. It encodes CASSVGTGGSIEQYF.

CDR3 DNA sequence: TGTGCCAGCAGTGAAAGAGGGTATGAGCAGTTCTTC. It codes for CASSERGYEQFF. The rearrangement uses TRBV2 and TRBJ2-1; tentatively, D is TRBD2 (5 bases). Germline values: CDR1 SNHLY, CDR2 FYNNEI. This CDR3 spans 12 amino acids. The germline V and J ends were trimmed by 2 bases and 8 bases, with 7 bases remaining between them.